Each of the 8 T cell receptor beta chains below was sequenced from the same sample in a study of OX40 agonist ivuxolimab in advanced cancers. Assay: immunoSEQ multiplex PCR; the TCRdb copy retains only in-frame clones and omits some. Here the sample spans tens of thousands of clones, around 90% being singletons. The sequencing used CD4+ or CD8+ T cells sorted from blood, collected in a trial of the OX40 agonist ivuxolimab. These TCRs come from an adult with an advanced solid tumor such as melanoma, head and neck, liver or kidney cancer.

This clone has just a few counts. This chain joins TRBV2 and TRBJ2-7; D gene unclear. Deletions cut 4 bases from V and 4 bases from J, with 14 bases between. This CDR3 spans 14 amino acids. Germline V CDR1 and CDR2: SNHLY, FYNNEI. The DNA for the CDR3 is TGTGCCAGCAGTGCTAAAACGGGTAAATACGAGCAGTACTTC. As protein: CASSAKTGKYEQYF. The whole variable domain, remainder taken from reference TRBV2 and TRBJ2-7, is EPEVTQTPSHQVTQMGQEVILRCVPISNHLYFYWYRQILGQKVEFLVSFYNNEISEKSEIFDDQFSVERPDGSNFTLKIRSTKLEDSAMYFCASSAKTGKYEQYFGPGTRLTVT.

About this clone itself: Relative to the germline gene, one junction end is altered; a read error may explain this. The CDR3 here is CASSRGNPGELFF. The CDR3 DNA follows: TGTGCCAGCAGCCGAGGGAACCCCGGGGAGCTGTTTTTT. V usage is TRBV6-9 and J usage is TRBJ2-2; D may be TRBD2 (5 bases). This CDR3 contains 13 residues. In germline, CDR1 is MNHGY, CDR2 SVAAGI.

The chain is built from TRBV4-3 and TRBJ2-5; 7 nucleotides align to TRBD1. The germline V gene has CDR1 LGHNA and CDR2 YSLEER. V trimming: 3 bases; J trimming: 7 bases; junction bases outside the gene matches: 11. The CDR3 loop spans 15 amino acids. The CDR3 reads CASSQDTGTARTQYF. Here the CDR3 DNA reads TGCGCCAGCAGCCAGGATACTGGGACAGCCAGGACCCAGTACTTC.

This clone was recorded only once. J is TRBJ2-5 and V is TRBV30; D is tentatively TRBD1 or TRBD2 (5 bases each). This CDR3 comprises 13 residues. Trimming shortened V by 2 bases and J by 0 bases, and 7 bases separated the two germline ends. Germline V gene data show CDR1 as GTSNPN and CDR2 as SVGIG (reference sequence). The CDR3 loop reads CAWSWGYQETQYF. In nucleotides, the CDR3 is TGTGCCTGGAGTTGGGGGTACCAAGAGACCCAGTACTTC.

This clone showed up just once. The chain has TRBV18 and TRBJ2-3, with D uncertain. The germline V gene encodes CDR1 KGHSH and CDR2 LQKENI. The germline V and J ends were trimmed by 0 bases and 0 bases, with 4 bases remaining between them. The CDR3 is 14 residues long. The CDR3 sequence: CASSPPGSTDTQYF. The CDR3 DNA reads TGTGCCAGCTCACCACCTGGGAGCACAGATACGCAGTATTTT.

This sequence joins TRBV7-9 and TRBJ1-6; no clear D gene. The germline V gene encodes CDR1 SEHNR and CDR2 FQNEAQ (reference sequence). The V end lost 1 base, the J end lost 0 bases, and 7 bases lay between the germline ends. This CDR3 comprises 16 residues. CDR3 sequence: CASSLVASSYNSPLHF. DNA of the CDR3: TGTGCCAGCAGCTTAGTTGCCAGCTCCTATAATTCACCCCTCCACTTT.

CDR3 in amino acids: CASIPLNTDTQYF. CDR3 DNA: TGTGCCAGCATTCCGTTAAACACAGATACGCAGTATTTT. The chain carries TRBV2 and TRBJ2-3; no clear D. There are 13 residues in the CDR3. Trimming removed 7 bases from V and 2 bases from J, with 10 bases in between. Germline values: CDR1 SNHLY, CDR2 FYNNEI.

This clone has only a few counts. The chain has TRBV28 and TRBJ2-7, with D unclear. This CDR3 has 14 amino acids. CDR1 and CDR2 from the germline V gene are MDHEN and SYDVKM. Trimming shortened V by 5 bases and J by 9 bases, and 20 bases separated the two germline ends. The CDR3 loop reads CASSPDQASIGQYF. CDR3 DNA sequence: TGTGCCAGCAGTCCGGACCAAGCATCGATCGGGCAGTACTTC. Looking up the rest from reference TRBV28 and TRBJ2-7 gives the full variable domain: DVKVTQSSRYLVKRTGEKVFLECVQDMDHENMFWYRQDPGLGLRLIYFSYDVKMKEKGDIPEGYSVSREKKERFSLILESASTNQTSMYLCASSPDQASIGQYFGPGTRLTVT.